The 27 T cell receptor beta chains below all came from one sample that was sequenced in a study of blood T cell repertoires in COVID-19. The assay was immunoSEQ multiplex PCR, and TCRdb's table has in-frame clones only and misses some. In the table there are 96,000 or so clones, 80% to 90% of which are singletons. Sequenced sample: peripheral blood. The receptors derive from a human donor with COVID-19, enrolled during active disease. The donor label of this sample is uncertain.

The CDR3 DNA reads TGTGCCAGCAGTGATCGACAGGGACAGGCCACTGAAGCTTTCTTT. Amino acid sequence: CASSDRQGQATEAFF. This chain joins TRBV9 and TRBJ1-1, with 8 positions matching TRBD1. This CDR3 comprises 15 residues. J was trimmed by 4 bases and V by 5 bases; bases with no gene match: 10. Germline values: CDR1 SGDLS, CDR2 YYNGEE.

This clone was picked up many times. This chain links TRBV6-4 with TRBJ2-2, with a possible D match to TRBD1 (6 bases). The CDR3 has 15 residues. With 0 bases removed from V and 6 bases from J, the gap between germline ends came to 11 bases. Germline V lookup: CDR1 MRHNA, CDR2 SNTAGT. The CDR3 DNA is TGTGCCAGCAGTGACTCGATATCAGGGGCCGGGGAGCTGTTTTTT. As protein: CASSDSISGAGELFF.

The chain joins TRBV11-2 to TRBJ1-1; perhaps TRBD1 as D (5 bases). Per germline, CDR1 SGHAT and CDR2 FQNNGV. V lost 5 bases and J lost 0, with 10 bases in between. The length of the CDR3 is 14 residues. CDR3 bases: TGTGCCAGCAGCCGCAACAGGCTGAACACTGAAGCTTTCTTT. Translation gives CASSRNRLNTEAFF.

This clone came up once. J is TRBJ1-5 and V is TRBV7-9; weak D call: TRBD1 (6 bases). The CDR3 consists of 14 residues. Germline V gives CDR1 SEHNR, CDR2 FQNEAQ (reference sequence). The V and J ends lost 8 bases and 1 base respectively, with 12 bases between them. The CDR3 DNA is TGTGCCAGCGGGCCTCAGGGGAGCAATCAGCCCCAGCATTTT. Translating gives CASGPQGSNQPQHF.

The V call is TRBV3-1 (or the pseudogene TRBV3-2), the J call TRBJ2-7, with a possible D match to TRBD1 (5 bases). The germline V gene encodes CDR1 LGHDT and CDR2 YNNKEL (reference sequence). V lost 0 bases, J lost 2 bases, and 17 bases lay in between. This CDR3 is 17 amino acids long. CDR3 DNA: TGTGCCAGCAGCCAAGATATTTGGGGCAGGGTGGCCTACGAGCAGTACTTC. It yields the protein CASSQDIWGRVAYEQYF.

The chain has TRBV10-3 and TRBJ2-5; D is ambiguous. The CDR3 runs to 14 residues. The ends were cut back, 0 bases at V and 7 bases at J, with 12 bases in the middle. Germline CDR1 is ENHRY and CDR2 is SYGVKD. The CDR3 DNA follows: TGTGCCATCAGTGAGTCGAAAGAGATCGGGACCCAGTACTTC. Protein product: CAISESKEIGTQYF.

This clone was seen a few times. The chain has TRBV6-6 and TRBJ2-3, with no clear D. The CDR3 loop spans 12 amino acids. The ends were cut back, 6 bases at V and 8 bases at J, with 12 bases in the middle. The germline V gene has CDR1 MNHNY and CDR2 SVGAGI (reference sequence). The CDR3 nucleotides are TGTGCCAGCAGCCATGACACCACTACGCAGTATTTT. As protein: CASSHDTTTQYF.

CDR3 DNA sequence: TGTGCCAGCAGCCAAGATAAGTCCCCCGGCGGCCAGCCCCAGCATTTT. This sequence encodes CASSQDKSPGGQPQHF. The chain has TRBV3-1 (or the pseudogene TRBV3-2) and TRBJ1-5; D call uncertain. The germline gives CDR1 LGHDT, CDR2 YNNKEL (reference sequence). CDR3 length equals 16 residues. Trimming removed 0 bases at V and 7 bases at J, with 16 bases between.

The rearrangement joins TRBV11-2 to TRBJ1-2, with TRBD1 identical over 8 bases. The CDR3 extends over 17 amino acids. Germline V gene lookup returns CDR1 SGHAT and CDR2 FQNNGV. J lost 4 bases, V lost 2 bases, and 12 bases had no gene match. CDR3 bases: TGTGCCAGCAGCTTACGGGGCGGGACAGGAGAACCCTATGGCTACACCTTC. It specifies CASSLRGGTGEPYGYTF.

V usage is TRBV3-1 (or the pseudogene TRBV3-2) and J usage is TRBJ1-2; possibly TRBD1 for D (5 bases). V gave up 1 base and J gave up 5 bases, with 5 bases separating them. CDR1 LGHDT and CDR2 YNNKEL come from the germline V gene (reference sequence). The length of the CDR3 is 12 residues. CDR3 nucleotide sequence: TGTGCCAGCAGCCAAGGACAGTATGGCTACACCTTC. The encoded protein is CASSQGQYGYTF.

This chain links TRBV10-3 with TRBJ2-1, with 10 bases identical to TRBD2. The CDR3 runs 16 residues. V shed 4 bases and J 0 bases; nucleotides not matched to a gene: 3. The germline CDR1 and CDR2 sequences are ENHRY and SYGVKD. CDR3 bases: TGTGCCATCAGTGGGACTAGCGGAAGCTCCTACAATGAGCAGTTCTTC. This codes for CAISGTSGSSYNEQFF.

The chain joins TRBV5-5 to TRBJ1-1; no clear D gene. The CDR3 covers 15 residues. Germline lookup yields CDR1 SGHKS and CDR2 YYEKEE (reference sequence). V was pared by 3 bases and J by 0 bases, with 12 bases between. The CDR3 sequence: CASSSREGLNTEAFF. The CDR3 DNA reads as TGTGCCAGCAGCTCTAGGGAGGGCCTGAACACTGAAGCTTTCTTT.

This chain connects TRBV12-3 or TRBV12-4 to TRBJ1-1; D is ambiguous. The V and J ends lost 2 bases and 10 bases respectively, with 8 bases between them. The CDR3 covers 11 residues. The CDR3 is CASSLPPGAFF. DNA of the CDR3: TGTGCCAGCAGTTTACCCCCCGGAGCTTTCTTT.

This sequence joins TRBV7-9 and TRBJ2-5; D is unresolved. The germline V gene has CDR1 SEHNR and CDR2 FQNEAQ (reference sequence). V was trimmed by 5 bases and J by 5 bases, leaving 18 bases between them. The length of the CDR3 is 15 residues. Written as DNA, the CDR3 is TGTGCCAGCAGCCGAGGCCCCGACGGGTTGGAGACCCAGTACTTC. Amino acids: CASSRGPDGLETQYF. Full variable domain (missing parts from reference TRBV7-9 and TRBJ2-5): DTGVSQNPRHKITKRGQNVTFRCDPISEHNRLYWYRQTLGQGPEFLTYFQNEAQLEKSRLLSDRFSAERPKGSFSTLEIQRTEQGDSAMYLCASSRGPDGLETQYFGPGTRLLVL.

V is TRBV6-5 and J is TRBJ1-2, with D maybe TRBD1 (5 bases). CDR1 MNHEY and CDR2 SVGAGI come from the germline V gene. The V end was cut by 6 bases, the J end by 3 bases, with 11 bases between. The CDR3 totals 13 residues. In nucleotides, the CDR3 is TGTGCCAGCAGGGACACAGAGCACTATGGCTACACCTTC. Translating it yields CASRDTEHYGYTF.

The V call is TRBV18, the J call TRBJ1-4; possibly TRBD1 for D (6 bases). Germline lookup yields CDR1 KGHSH and CDR2 LQKENI. The CDR3 sequence is 15 residues long. Trimming took 4 bases from V and 4 from J, leaving 13 bases between them. The chain's CDR3 is CASSLKQGINEKLFF. The CDR3 region has the DNA TGTGCCAGCTCACTAAAACAGGGCATTAATGAAAAACTGTTTTTT.

The V call is TRBV14, the J call TRBJ2-3; D ambiguous. This CDR3 spans 14 amino acids. V lost 1 base to trimming and J lost 0 bases, with 5 bases between them. Germline loops: CDR1 SGHDN, CDR2 FVKESK. CDR3 residues: CASSQVRSTDTQYF. Here the CDR3 DNA reads TGTGCCAGCAGCCAAGTACGGAGCACAGATACGCAGTATTTT.

The chain links TRBV11-3 to TRBJ1-1; no reliable D call. This CDR3 contains 15 residues. V was shortened by 3 bases and J by 10 bases, with 21 bases between the two germline ends. Per the germline V gene, CDR1 is SGHNT and CDR2 is YENEEA. The CDR3 DNA sequence: TGTGCCAGCAGCTTTTCCCCCCACACCTCGGGGTTAGCTTTCTTT. Protein product: CASSFSPHTSGLAFF.

The V call is TRBV10-2, the J call TRBJ2-7, with D maybe TRBD2 (6 bases). CDR3 length: 15 residues. Germline CDR1 is WSHSY and CDR2 is SAAADI. The V end lost 6 bases, the J end lost 6 bases, and 21 bases lay between the germline ends. The CDR3 nucleotides read TGCGCCAGCAGCTCGGGGTTTGGCGGGACCTTCGAGCAGTACTTC. Translation gives CASSSGFGGTFEQYF.

This rearrangement joins TRBV5-1 to TRBJ2-7; the D gene is possibly TRBD2 (6 bases). The CDR3 totals 15 residues. The V end lost 0 bases, the J end lost 2 bases, and 12 bases lay between the germline ends. Germline V gene sequence: CDR1 SGHRS, CDR2 YFSETQ. The chain's CDR3 is CASSLGGTYTYEQYF. The CDR3 DNA reads TGCGCCAGCAGCTTGGGAGGGACTTATACCTACGAGCAGTACTTC.

The chain couples TRBV10-1 to TRBJ1-1; D not certain. The CDR3 runs to 13 residues. V gave up 0 bases and J gave up 5 bases, with 7 bases separating them. The germline CDR1 and CDR2 sequences are WNHNN and SYGVQD (reference sequence). The chain's CDR3 is CASSESGETEAFF. In DNA form, the CDR3 reads TGCGCCAGCAGTGAGTCTGGGGAGACTGAAGCTTTCTTT.

The V gene is TRBV9, the J gene TRBJ2-7; D ambiguous. Between the trimmed V and J ends, which lost 0 bases and 2 bases, there was a span of 12 bases. CDR3 length: 15 residues. Germline CDR1 reads SGDLS; CDR2 reads YYNGEE. This CDR3 reads CASSVDGSKTYEQYF. For the CDR3, the DNA is TGTGCCAGCAGCGTAGATGGTAGCAAAACCTACGAGCAGTACTTC.

The V call is TRBV5-1, the J call TRBJ2-1; 8 bases agree with TRBD2. The CDR3 has 19 residues. V dropped 4 bases and J dropped 0; count of bases not matched to a gene: 15. Germline-derived CDR1 and CDR2 are SGHRS and YFSETQ. This chain's CDR3 is CASSPQALGGASSYNEQFF. In DNA, the CDR3 is TGCGCCAGCAGCCCACAGGCCCTCGGGGGGGCAAGCTCCTACAATGAGCAGTTCTTC.

The rearrangement links TRBV5-4 to TRBJ2-7; 14 bases map to TRBD2. CDR1 is SGHNT, CDR2 YYREEE, per germline (reference sequence). This CDR3 has 17 residues. After removal of 4 bases from V and 4 bases from J, the junction contained 10 bases not matched to a gene. CDR3 nucleotide sequence: TGTGCCAGCAGCCCGGGGACTAGCGGGAGAATGAGGTACGAGCAGTACTTC. It translates to CASSPGTSGRMRYEQYF.

The chain couples TRBV5-1 to TRBJ2-1; TRBD2 matches at 9 bases. After removal of 4 bases from V and 6 bases from J, the junction contained 5 bases not matched to a gene. Per germline, CDR1 SGHRS and CDR2 YFSETQ. The CDR3 covers 14 residues. CDR3 sequence (DNA): TGCGCCAGCAGCCAAATACTAGCGGGCAATGAGCAGTTCTTC. Amino acids: CASSQILAGNEQFF.

The chain carries TRBV18 and TRBJ2-1, with 10 positions matching TRBD2. This CDR3 has 14 amino acids. Germline-derived CDR1 and CDR2 are KGHSH and LQKENI. V shed 3 bases, J shed 6 bases, and the junction held 2 bases outside the gene matches. CDR3 protein: CASSPASGGNEQFF. As DNA, the CDR3 is TGTGCCAGCTCACCGGCTAGCGGGGGCAATGAGCAGTTCTTC.

V is TRBV29-1 and J is TRBJ2-5; weak D call: TRBD1 (8 bases). CDR1 is SQVTM, CDR2 ANQGSEA, per germline. With 7 bases removed from V and 3 bases from J, the gap between germline ends came to 15 bases. The CDR3 sequence is 13 residues long. The CDR3 DNA follows: TGCAGCGGGGGGGGACAGGTGGAAGAGACCCAGTACTTC. As protein: CSGGGQVEETQYF.